The entry below describes one T cell receptor (beta chain). Its antigen remains unknown. V lost 2 bases to trimming and J lost 2 bases, with 28 bases between them. The V gene's germline CDR1 is PRHDT and CDR2 FYEKMQ (reference sequence). The CDR3 has 21 amino acids. How the authors handled the data: Owing to the provision of junction-only sequences devoid of quality scores by immunoSEQ, filtering differed. The protocol was immunoSEQ multiplex PCR, while the TCRdb copy is restricted to in-frame clones and leaves out a portion. V and J calls and clone size follow that table, whereas D and trimming were derived from the DNA. The sample records roughly 2.6 million clones, around 90% being singletons. The data belong to a study of shared clonotypes between healthy human individuals. Study-wide points: Among four donors, roughly 5% of naive CD4 clonotypes were found in common. Naive subsets typically showed greater estimated richness than memory subsets. Non-shared clonotypes were found to have lower generation probabilities than the clonotypes that were shared by all four of the sorted-subset donors.

Sequenced input: naive CD4+ T cells sorted from blood. Sample subset: CD45RA+ positively selected. The chain links TRBV13 to TRBJ1-3, with D possibly matching TRBD1 (5 bases). This receptor was taken from a man aged 18 to 35 in good health. The DNA of the CDR3 is TGTGCCAGCAGCTTACAAGTAGTTCGGTGGGGACCCGACGTTGCTGGAAACACCATATATTTT. It encodes CASSLQVVRWGPDVAGNTIYF. Full variable domain (missing parts from reference TRBV13 and TRBJ1-3): AAGVIQSPRHLIKEKRETATLKCYPIPRHDTVYWYQQGPGQDPQFLISFYEKMQSDKGSIPDRFSAQQFSDYHSELNMSSLELGDSALYFCASSLQVVRWGPDVAGNTIYFGEGSWLTVV.